This T cell receptor (beta chain) derives from a study of PD-L1 blockade in urothelial cancer. Study overall: About nine tenths of the roughly 30 patients were men who had bladder-origin urothelial cancer.

CDR3 length: 17 residues. CDR1 is LGHNA, CDR2 YNFKEQ, per germline. The trim removed 2 bases at V and 6 bases at J, leaving 7 bases unmatched. Synthetically made TCR analog templates were put into each PCR as spikes. Generated by immunoSEQ multiplex PCR, the TCRdb table keeps only in-frame clones and is missing some. The data contain 35,000 to 55,000 clones, roughly 86% of them singletons. V gene TRBV4-2 combines with J gene TRBJ2-1; 13 bases line up with TRBD2. The source of this sequence is a man aged 70 or older with urothelial cancer. This specimen consisted of PBMCs, obtained around atezolizumab (anti-PD-L1) treatment. This CDR3 reads CASSQPGLAGSGNEQFF. Written as DNA, the CDR3 is TGTGCCAGCAGCCAACCGGGACTAGCGGGATCCGGCAATGAGCAGTTCTTC.